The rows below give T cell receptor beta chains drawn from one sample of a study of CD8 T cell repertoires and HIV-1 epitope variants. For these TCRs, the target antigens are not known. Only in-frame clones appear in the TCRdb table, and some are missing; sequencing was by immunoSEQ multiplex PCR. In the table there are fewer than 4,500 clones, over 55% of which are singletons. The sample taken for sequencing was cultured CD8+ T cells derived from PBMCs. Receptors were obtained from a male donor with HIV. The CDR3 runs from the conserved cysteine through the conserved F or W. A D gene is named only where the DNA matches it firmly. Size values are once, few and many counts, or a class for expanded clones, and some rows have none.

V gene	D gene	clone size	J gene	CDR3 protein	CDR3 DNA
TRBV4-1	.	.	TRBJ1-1	CASSQDPATFNMNTEAFF	TGCGCCAGCAGCCAAGATCCGGCGACCTTTAACATGAACACTGAAGCTTTCTTT
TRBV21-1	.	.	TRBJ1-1	CASRIQRRGQVPSRANTEAFF	TGTGCCAGCAGGATACAAAGGAGGGGACAGGTGCCATCCAGAGCGAACACTGAAGCTTTCTTT
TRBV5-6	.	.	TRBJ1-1	CASSPGGRANTEAFF	TGTGCCAGCAGCCCTGGGGGCAGGGCGAACACTGAAGCTTTCTTT
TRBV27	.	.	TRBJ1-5	CASSSRPDNPSNQPQHF	TGTGCCAGCAGTTCACGGCCAGACAATCCTAGCAATCAGCCCCAGCATTTT
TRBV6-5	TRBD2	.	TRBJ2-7	CASSYSLAGAYEQYF	TGTGCCAGCAGTTACTCACTAGCGGGAGCCTACGAGCAGTACTTC
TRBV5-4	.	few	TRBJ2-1	CASSLGGGPYNEQFF	TGTGCCAGCAGCTTGGGAGGCGGACCCTACAATGAGCAGTTCTTC
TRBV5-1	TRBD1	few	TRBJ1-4	CASSSTGATNEKLFF	TGCGCCAGCAGCTCGACAGGGGCAACTAATGAAAAACTGTTTTTT
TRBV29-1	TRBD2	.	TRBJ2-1	CSVEEREGNEQFF	TGCAGCGTTGAGGAGCGGGAGGGAAATGAGCAGTTCTTC
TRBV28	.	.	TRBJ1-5	CATRSGSNQPQHF	TGTGCCACCCGGAGCGGGAGCAATCAGCCCCAGCATTTT
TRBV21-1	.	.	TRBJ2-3	CASGGRGTDTQYF	TGTGCCAGCGGGGGCAGGGGCACAGATACGCAGTATTTT
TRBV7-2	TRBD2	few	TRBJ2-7	CASSGTSGSYEQYF	TGTGCCAGCAGCGGGACTAGCGGCTCCTACGAGCAGTACTTC
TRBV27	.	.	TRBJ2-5	CASSLSNGLQTETQYF	TGTGCCAGCAGTTTATCGAATGGACTACAGACTGAGACCCAGTACTTC
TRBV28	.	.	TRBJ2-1	CASSGTGNEQFF	TGTGCCAGCAGTGGGACTGGGAATGAGCAGTTCTTC
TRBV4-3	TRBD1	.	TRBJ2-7	CASSQGVGRTGTYEQYF	TGCGCCAGCAGCCAAGGGGTCGGGCGGACAGGGACCTACGAGCAGTACTTC
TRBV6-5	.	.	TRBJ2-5	CASSYEGETQYF	TGTGCCAGCAGTTACGAGGGGGAGACCCAGTACTTC
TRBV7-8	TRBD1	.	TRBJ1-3	CAGGLTGDTIYF	TGTGCCGGAGGTTTAACAGGGGACACCATATATTTT
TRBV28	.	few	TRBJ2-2	CASSLWAEGSTGELFF	TGTGCCAGCAGTTTGTGGGCGGAAGGGTCCACCGGGGAGCTGTTTTTT
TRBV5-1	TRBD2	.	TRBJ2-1	CASSLGYGTSSYNEQFF	TGCGCCAGCAGCTTGGGATACGGGACTAGTTCCTACAATGAGCAGTTCTTC
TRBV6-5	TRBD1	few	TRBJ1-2	CASITQGASGGYTF	TGTGCCAGCATTACACAGGGGGCTTCCGGGGGCTACACCTTC
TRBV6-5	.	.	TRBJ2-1	CASSYTGNEQFF	TGTGCCAGCAGTTACACGGGGAATGAGCAGTTCTTC
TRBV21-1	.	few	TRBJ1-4	CASSKGLALISWLFF	TGTGCCAGCAGCAAGGGACTGGCCCTGATATCTTGGCTGTTTTTT
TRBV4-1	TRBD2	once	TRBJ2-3	CASSQPGLVGADTQYF	TGCGCCAGCAGCCAACCGGGACTAGTGGGGGCAGATACGCAGTATTTT
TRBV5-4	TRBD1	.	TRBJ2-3	CASSPLTGEDTQYF	TGTGCCAGCAGCCCTCTGACAGGGGAAGATACGCAGTATTTT